The present entry profiles one T cell receptor (beta chain) with its context. The sample comes from a study of shared clonotypes between healthy human individuals. Across the whole study: There were three CD4 naive, three CD4 memory, two CD8 naive and one CD8 memory plates per donor.

Sequencing used immunoSEQ multiplex PCR; TCRdb keeps in-frame clones, though not all of them. The table shows fewer than 2.5 million clones, with 80% to 95% occurring only once. The sequenced sample was naive CD4+ T cells from PBMCs. Stated subset: CD45RA+ positively selected. The receptor was derived from a man between 18 and 35 years old in good health. Some clones in this sample may be carry-over from other donors' samples.

CDR3 DNA: TGTGCCATCAGTGAGTGGGGGGGAGAACAGATCATGATAGGACAAGAGACCCAGTACTTC. Translation: CAISEWGGEQIMIGQETQYF. The chain joins TRBV10-3 to TRBJ2-5; 7 nucleotides align to TRBD2. The germline CDR1 and CDR2 sequences are ENHRY and SYGVKD. This CDR3 is built from 20 residues. V lost 1 base, J lost 2 bases, and 19 bases stayed unmatched.